This T cell receptor (beta chain) is from a study of shared clonotypes between healthy human individuals. Study-wide context: Donors consisted of two women and three men between 18 and 49.

This clone came up once. Antigen unknown. Data came from immunoSEQ multiplex PCR; TCRdb stores just in-frame clones and leaves some out. The data contain 2,500,000 or so clones, about 92% of them singletons. Negatively enriched CD4+ T cells were divided by CD45RA into naive and memory. Study-wide findings and caveats: Non-shared clonotypes displayed generation probabilities falling below those of clonotypes present in all four donors.

The CDR3 extends over 15 amino acids. Per germline, CDR1 SGHRS and CDR2 YFSETQ. Trimming cost V 0 bases and J 2 bases, with 9 bases left between them. Sequencing was done on a sample of naive CD4+ T cells sorted from blood. Subset noted: CD45RA+ positively selected. V and J are TRBV5-1 and TRBJ2-1; D is uncertain. The TCR originated in a young man in good health. Written as DNA, the CDR3 is TGCGCCAGCAGCTTGGGAACGGCAGCCTACAATGAGCAGTTCTTC. Translated: CASSLGTAAYNEQFF.